This T cell receptor beta chain was obtained from a study of CD8+ T cells in alopecia areata. In each case, RNA was isolated and then reverse transcribed into cDNA as the sequencing template. Assay used: immunoSEQ multiplex PCR; TCRdb lists only in-frame clones, some missing. The sample is made up of about 300,000 clones, none counted only once. Remarks on this clone: The antigen is unknown. Mouse gene names apply. The read terminates 4 residues before the CDR3 end, so the remaining end is supplied by the germline J gene.

Scientists pooled cutaneous lymph node cells and sorted them on CD4, CD8alpha, NKG2D, NKG2ACE and other markers. Trimming removed 2 bases from V and 5 bases from J; junction bases left unmatched: 0. From germline, CDR1 is NSHNY and CDR2 SYGAGN. This CDR3 contains 14 residues. Study conclusions and caveats: Mice gave a clearer picture of TCR sharing than patients did, possibly for HLA-related reasons.

V usage is TRBV13-1 and J usage is TRBJ2-2; TRBD1 matches 10 bases. The source material was CD4+ T cells sorted from a lymph node. The source is a C3H/HeJ mouse with alopecia areata. Mouse MHC haplotype: H2-k. Partial CDR3 DNA: TGTGCCAGCAGTGAGGGACAGGGGACCGGG. Protein product: CASSEGQGTG. The full-length CDR3 reads as CASSEGQGTGQLYF.